This T cell receptor (beta chain) was captured by sequencing in a study of blood T cell repertoires in COVID-19. In assigning cohorts, the study relied on participant-reported clinical history. V lost 3 bases, J lost 4 bases, and 2 bases stayed unmatched. Germline CDR1 SGHKS, CDR2 YYEKEE (reference sequence). The CDR3 runs to 15 residues. Sequencing was performed with immunoSEQ multiplex PCR; in TCRdb, only in-frame clones are kept and a portion is missing. Altogether about 270,000 clones are present, less than 90% being singletons, with the ten largest covering around 3%. This TCR came from a woman in her 50s who had recovered from COVID-19. The chain is built from TRBV5-5 and TRBJ1-5, with 12 bases aligning to TRBD1. Sequenced sample: PBMCs or T cells enriched from blood (not recorded which). DNA of the CDR3: TGTGCCAGCAGCTGGGGACAGGGGGCGAATCAGCCCCAGCATTTT. Protein sequence: CASSWGQGANQPQHF.